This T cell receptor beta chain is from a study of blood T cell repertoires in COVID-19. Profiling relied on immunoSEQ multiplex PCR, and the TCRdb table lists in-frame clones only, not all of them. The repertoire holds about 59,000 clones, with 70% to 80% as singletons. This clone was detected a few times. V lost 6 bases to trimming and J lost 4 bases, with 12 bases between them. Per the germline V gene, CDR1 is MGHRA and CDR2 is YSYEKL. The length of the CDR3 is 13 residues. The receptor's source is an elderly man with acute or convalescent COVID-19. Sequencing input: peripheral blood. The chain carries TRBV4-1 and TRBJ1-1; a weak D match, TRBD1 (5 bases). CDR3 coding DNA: TGCGCCAGCAGTACCTGGAGGGGCACTGAAGCTTTCTTT. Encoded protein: CASSTWRGTEAFF.